One T cell receptor beta chain is described in this entry. The data derive from a study of blood T cell repertoires in COVID-19. Study information: COVID-19 samples collected from the United States, Italy and Spain covered acute and convalescent phases.

Germline lookup yields CDR1 SGDLS and CDR2 YYNGEE. CDR3 length: 16 residues. Trimming removed 0 bases at V and 8 bases at J, with 20 bases between. As originally analysed: The authors estimated nucleated cell counts from reference gene primer amplification. The table came from immunoSEQ multiplex PCR; TCRdb's copy has only in-frame clones and leaves some out. V and J calls and clone size come straight from that table; D and trimming were deduced from the DNA. The sample contains around 110,000 clones, 75% to 90% of which appear only once. The specimen sequenced was peripheral blood. The source is a man younger than 45 with acute or convalescent COVID-19. The chain couples TRBV9 to TRBJ1-2; no clear D gene. CDR3 sequence (DNA): TGTGCCAGCAGCGTAGCTGGCGGGTCTACATCTGCGGGCTACACCTTC. Amino acids: CASSVAGGSTSAGYTF.